A single sample gave rise to the 15 T cell receptor beta chains below, sequenced in a study of early T cells in non-severe SARS-CoV-2 infection. TCRdb re-called the 5' RACE reads through MiXCR, storing one row per CDR3 protein. The sample has some 48,000 distinct CDR3 sequences, under 7.5% seen once. This specimen was whole blood, taken at baseline. The receptors shown here come from an adult who was a healthcare worker with PCR-confirmed SARS-CoV-2 infection or an uninfected control (not recorded which).

This clonotype was seen ten or more times. The J gene is TRBJ2-2, the V gene TRBV6-6; 7 bases are a match to TRBD2. V trimming: 5 bases; J trimming: 4 bases; junction bases outside the gene matches: 7. The CDR3 length is 15 residues. Germline values: CDR1 MNHNY, CDR2 SVGAGI (reference sequence). The CDR3 reads CASSGLGGGTGELFF. DNA for the CDR3: TGTGCCAGCAGTGGGCTAGGCGGGGGCACCGGGGAGCTGTTTTTT.

V usage is TRBV20-1 and J usage is TRBJ1-5, with TRBD1 identical over 10 bases. The germline gives CDR1 DFQATT, CDR2 SNEGSKA (reference sequence). J was trimmed by 0 bases and V by 0 bases; bases with no gene match: 11. The CDR3 loop spans 19 amino acids. CDR3 nucleotide sequence: TGCAGTGCTAGAGAAGCCGGACAGGGGGTTTTTTATAGCAATCAGCCCCAGCATTTT. Residues: CSAREAGQGVFYSNQPQHF.

This clonotype was observed many times. The rearrangement joins TRBV29-1 to TRBJ2-4; possibly TRBD1 for D (6 bases). Per the germline V gene, CDR1 is SQVTM and CDR2 is ANQGSEA. Deletions cut 6 bases from V and 5 bases from J, with 14 bases between. The CDR3 spans 13 residues. CDR3 amino acids: CSVPGVRQNIQYF. The CDR3 DNA follows: TGCAGCGTGCCAGGGGTTAGGCAAAACATTCAGTACTTC.

This chain joins TRBV29-1 and TRBJ2-1; D may be TRBD1 (6 bases). V was clipped by 7 bases and J by 9 bases, with 19 bases between them. This CDR3 region has 13 residues. Germline CDR1 and CDR2: SQVTM and ANQGSEA. CDR3 sequence (DNA): TGCAGCGCCATGAACATTGGGGGCGGTGAGCAGTTCTTC. Protein sequence: CSAMNIGGGEQFF.

The chain links TRBV7-9 to TRBJ1-1, with D uncertain. V lost 5 bases and J 2 bases, leaving 15 bases between the germline ends. CDR1 is SEHNR and CDR2 is FQNEAQ in the germline V gene (reference sequence). This CDR3 region has 15 residues. The CDR3 loop reads CASSPSGAGNTEAFF. The CDR3 DNA is TGTGCCAGCAGCCCCTCAGGAGCGGGAAACACTGAAGCTTTCTTT.

There are many counts of this clonotype. The V call is TRBV21-1, the J call TRBJ2-7; TRBD1 reflects the table's D call only, with no check against the DNA. TRBV21-1 is given as a pseudogene. This CDR3 has 15 amino acids. The DNA of the CDR3 is TGTGCCAGCATTAAGTGGGACAGCTTCTGCCTGAGCTCGGACTTC. Protein: CASIKWDSFCLSSDF.

This clonotype was seen at least ten times. V gene TRBV11-2 combines with J gene TRBJ2-1; 13 nucleotides match TRBD2. From germline, CDR1 is SGHAT and CDR2 FQNNGV. This CDR3 is 17 amino acids long. V was pared by 1 base and J by 2 bases, with 2 bases of the junction left unmatched. The CDR3 loop is CASSLGTSGGAYNEQFF. Written as DNA, the CDR3 is TGTGCCAGCAGCTTAGGCACTAGCGGGGGGGCCTACAATGAGCAGTTCTTC.

This clonotype was recorded at least ten times. The genes are TRBV11-2 and TRBJ2-3; 7 bases are a match to TRBD1. The CDR3 runs to 14 residues. Germline lookup yields CDR1 SGHAT and CDR2 FQNNGV. V lost 5 bases to trimming and J lost 7 bases; unmatched junction nucleotides: 9. CDR3 amino acids: CASSRDSLGNTQYF. The CDR3 DNA follows: TGTGCCAGCAGCAGGGACAGCCTCGGGAATACGCAGTATTTT.

The V gene is TRBV4-2, the J gene TRBJ2-2; the D gene could be TRBD1 or TRBD2 (5 bases each). Germline assignment: CDR1 LGHNA and CDR2 YNFKEQ. V lost 0 bases to trimming and J lost 7 bases, with 9 bases between them. This CDR3 region has 14 residues. The CDR3 DNA sequence: TGTGCCAGCAGCCAAGACGAGGGGCTCGGGGAGCTGTTTTTT. This sequence encodes CASSQDEGLGELFF.

The table lists this clonotype with a few counts. The V gene is TRBV24-1, the J gene TRBJ2-2; D uncertain. V lost 3 bases, J lost 6 bases, and 7 bases lay in between. The CDR3 loop spans 13 amino acids. The germline V gene has CDR1 KGHDR and CDR2 SFDVKD. The CDR3: CATSDRISGELFF. CDR3 bases: TGTGCCACCAGTGATCGAATATCCGGGGAGCTGTTTTTT.

This clonotype was picked up many times. This chain connects TRBV5-4 to TRBJ2-5; D remains ambiguous. The CDR3 spans 13 residues. V dropped 2 bases and J dropped 3 bases, with 8 bases sitting between them. Germline assignment: CDR1 SGHNT and CDR2 YYREEE (reference sequence). The CDR3: CASSLNSEETQYF. The DNA of the CDR3 is TGTGCCAGCAGCTTAAACAGTGAAGAGACCCAGTACTTC.

This clonotype was counted between two and nine times. The chain recombines TRBV18 with TRBJ1-1; 9 bases map to TRBD1. The junction had 2 bases not matched to a gene; V was cut back by 2 bases and J by 4 bases. This CDR3 spans 14 amino acids. From germline, CDR1 is KGHSH and CDR2 LQKENI. The CDR3 is CASSPETGGTEAFF. Written as DNA, the CDR3 is TGTGCCAGCTCACCAGAGACAGGGGGCACTGAAGCTTTCTTT.

This chain joins TRBV5-3 and TRBJ2-1, with D possibly matching TRBD2 (5 bases). TRBV5-3 belongs to the ORF category, with a function that is uncertain. This CDR3 has 13 amino acids. Trimming removed 4 bases from V and 5 bases from J, with 10 bases in between. As DNA, the CDR3 is TGTGCCAGAAGCCCCCCCGGGGACAATGAGCAGTTCTTC. It translates to CARSPPGDNEQFF.

The table lists this clonotype with many counts. This chain connects TRBV29-1 to TRBJ2-6, with TRBD1 matching over 11 bases. V was clipped by 7 bases and J by 0 bases; unmatched bases: 5. From germline, CDR1 is SQVTM and CDR2 ANQGSEA. CDR3 size: 16 residues. The CDR3 DNA reads TGCAGCGCCGGGGACAGGGGGAACTCTGGGGCCAACGTCCTGACTTTC. Translated: CSAGDRGNSGANVLTF.

Comment on this clonotype: The germline gene is not matched at one end of the junction; a read error may be the cause. The chain employs TRBV15 and TRBJ2-6, with D possibly matching TRBD1 (5 bases). Germline V gene data show CDR1 as LNHNV and CDR2 as YYDKDF (reference sequence). The CDR3 has 16 residues. The CDR3 loop is CATESRPLSGANVLTF. In DNA form, the CDR3 reads TGTGCCACCGAAAGTAGGCCACTCTCTGGGGCCAACGTCCTGACCTTC.